This TCR beta chain emerged from a study of CXCR3-negative and CXCR3-positive naive CD8 T cells. UMI-tagged TRB cDNA libraries were built via 5' RACE. Each CDR3 protein gets one entry in TCRdb, which reprocessed the 5' RACE reads and gives no DNA. Its table records tens of thousands of distinct CDR3 sequences. Germline lookup yields CDR1 SGHRS and CDR2 YFSETQ. The CDR3 extends over 15 amino acids. Specimen: naive CXCR3- CD8+ T cells from blood. Subset given: CD45RO-CCR7+CD27+CD95- naive CD8+ T cells lacking CXCR3 (TNR3-). The chain recombines TRBV5-1 with TRBJ1-3. This sequence originates from a human donor in good health. Some clones in this sample may be carry-over from other donors' samples. The chain's CDR3 is CASSLGESSGNTIYF.